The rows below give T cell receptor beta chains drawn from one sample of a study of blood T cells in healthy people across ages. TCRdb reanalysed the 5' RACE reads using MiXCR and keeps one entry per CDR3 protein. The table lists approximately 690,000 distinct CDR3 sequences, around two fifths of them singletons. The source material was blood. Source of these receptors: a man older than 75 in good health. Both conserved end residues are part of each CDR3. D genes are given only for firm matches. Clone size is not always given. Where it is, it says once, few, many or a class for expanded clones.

CSARIRQGADGYTF | TGCAGTGCTAGAATCAGACAGGGGGCAGATGGCTACACCTTC | TRBV20-1 | TRBD1 | TRBJ1-2 | -
CASSQLKETQYF | TGTGCCAGCTCGCAGTTAAAGGAGACCCAGTACTTC | TRBV6-2/TRBV6-3 | - | TRBJ2-5 | -
CASSLAGGISTDTQYF | TGTGCCAGCAGCTTAGCAGGAGGTATTAGCACAGATACGCAGTATTTT | TRBV7-6 | - | TRBJ2-3 | many
CSVEGTSGGLGDTQYF | TGCAGCGTTGAGGGGACTAGCGGGGGGTTGGGGGATACGCAGTATTTT | TRBV29-1 | TRBD2 | TRBJ2-3 | few
CSVERGGADDTQYF | TGCAGCGTTGAGAGAGGGGGCGCAGACGATACGCAGTATTTT | TRBV29-1 | TRBD1 | TRBJ2-3 | -
CASSYQGPVFGQPQHF | TGTGCCAGCAGTTACCAGGGTCCGGTTTTTGGGCAGCCCCAGCATTTT | TRBV6-2/TRBV6-3 | - | TRBJ1-5 | -
CASSYEGRWGTEAFF | TGTGCCAGCAGTTACGAAGGGAGATGGGGCACTGAAGCTTTCTTT | TRBV6-2/TRBV6-3 | - | TRBJ1-1 | -
CASMRTSGTEGEQFF | TGTGCCAGCATGCGGACTAGCGGGACCGAGGGTGAGCAGTTCTTC | TRBV28 | TRBD2 | TRBJ2-1 | few
CASSTHNYGYTF | TGTGCCAGCAGTACACACAACTATGGCTACACCTTC | TRBV6-5 | - | TRBJ1-2 | few
CSADPGTSGGAGTGELFF | TGCAGTGCTGACCCCGGGACTAGCGGGGGGGCAGGGACCGGGGAGCTGTTTTTT | TRBV20-1 | TRBD2 | TRBJ2-2 | -
CASSSGGVLDYGYTF | TGTGCCAGCAGTTCCGGGGGGGTGTTGGACTATGGCTACACCTTC | TRBV12-3/TRBV12-4 | - | TRBJ1-2 | many
CASSAPGEANTEAFF | TGTGCCAGCAGCGCCCCAGGGGAGGCTAACACTGAAGCTTTCTTT | TRBV7-3 | - | TRBJ1-1 | -
CASSLGQETSGANVLTF | TGCGCCAGCAGCTTGGGACAGGAGACCTCTGGGGCCAACGTCCTGACTTTC | TRBV5-1 | - | TRBJ2-6 | -
CASSFQGRGSYEQYF | TGTGCCAGCAGTTTTCAGGGCAGGGGCTCCTACGAGCAGTACTTC | TRBV28 | - | TRBJ2-7 | -
CASSPIASGELFF | TGTGCTAGCAGCCCCATAGCCTCCGGGGAGCTGTTTTTT | TRBV7-7 | - | TRBJ2-2 | once
CASSLGGRTNYEQYF | TGCGCCAGCAGCTTGGGGGGACGGACAAACTACGAGCAGTACTTC | TRBV5-1 | - | TRBJ2-7 | -
CATSDPSRQGSETQYF | TGTGCCACCAGTGACCCGTCGAGACAGGGGTCAGAGACCCAGTACTTC | TRBV24-1 | TRBD1 | TRBJ2-5 | -
CASSQDSWRYF | TGTGCCAGCAGCCAAGACTCATGGAGGTACTTC | TRBV4-2 | - | TRBJ2-7 | few
CASSSSTRDRKFEQFF | TGTGCCAGCAGTTCATCAACGCGGGACAGGAAGTTTGAGCAGTTCTTC | TRBV11-2 | TRBD1 | TRBJ2-1 | -
CASSLLAGGETQYF | TGTGCCAGCAGCCTTCTAGCGGGGGGTGAGACCCAGTACTTC | TRBV7-9 | TRBD2 | TRBJ2-5 | many
CASTLMTGGSGNTIYF | TGTGCCAGCACCCTTATGACAGGGGGCTCTGGAAACACCATATATTTT | TRBV7-9 | TRBD1 | TRBJ1-3 | -
CSARRWDEAKNIQYF | TGCAGTGCTAGGAGGTGGGATGAGGCCAAAAACATTCAGTACTTC | TRBV20-1 | - | TRBJ2-4 | few
CASSRRSSTSSSYNEQFF | TGCGCCAGCAGCCGCCGAAGTTCGACGAGCAGCTCCTACAATGAGCAGTTCTTC | TRBV4-3 | - | TRBJ2-1 | -
CASLRLAGGRGTGELFF | TGTGCCAGCCTTCGGCTAGCGGGGGGCCGGGGGACCGGGGAGCTGTTTTTT | TRBV7-2 | TRBD2 | TRBJ2-2 | few
CASSLLPGQEGTQYF | TGCGCCAGCAGCTTGTTACCGGGACAGGAGGGGACCCAGTACTTC | TRBV5-1 | TRBD1 | TRBJ2-5 | -
CASSPRGLAGGTDTQFF | TGTGCCAGCAGCCCCCGGGGGTTAGCGGGGGGCACAGATACGCAGTTCTTC | TRBV7-3 | TRBD2 | TRBJ2-1 | -
CASSLERLQSGANVLTF | TGTGCCAGCAGCTTAGAAAGACTTCAATCTGGGGCCAACGTCCTGACTTTC | TRBV7-9 | - | TRBJ2-6 | many
CASSLPGTNTGELFF | TGTGCCAGCAGTTTACCGGGGACGAACACCGGGGAGCTGTTTTTT | TRBV28 | - | TRBJ2-2 | many
CASSRRLRGTDGYTF | TGTGCCAGCAGCCGAAGGTTGCGAGGAACGGATGGCTACACCTTC | TRBV3-1 | - | TRBJ1-2 | few
CASSVNSAFF | TGTGCCAGCAGCGTGAACAGCGCTTTCTTT | TRBV7-9 | - | TRBJ1-1 | -
CASSPGRSWDEQYF | TGCGCCAGCAGCCCAGGACGGTCGTGGGACGAGCAGTACTTC | TRBV4-1 | - | TRBJ2-7 | -
CASSARNGAGLTDTQYF | TGTGCCAGCAGCGCGCGGAATGGAGCGGGCCTCACAGATACGCAGTATTTT | TRBV9 | - | TRBJ2-3 | few
CASSTQLFTEAFF | TGTGCCAGCAGTACACAGTTATTCACTGAAGCTTTCTTT | TRBV6-2/TRBV6-3 | - | TRBJ1-1 | -
CASSLRGSEAFF | TGTGCCAGCAGCTTGAGGGGCTCTGAAGCTTTCTTT | TRBV5-6 | - | TRBJ1-1 | few
CASSLGGAMNTEAFF | TGTGCCAGCAGCTTAGGTGGGGCCATGAACACTGAAGCTTTCTTT | TRBV7-2 | - | TRBJ1-1 | -
CASSLAARSQETQYF | TGCGCCAGCAGCTTGGCCGCGCGGTCCCAAGAGACCCAGTACTTC | TRBV5-1 | - | TRBJ2-5 | -
CASSKSGSPYNEQFF | TGTGCCAGCAGCAAAAGCGGGAGCCCCTACAATGAGCAGTTCTTC | TRBV7-2 | TRBD2 | TRBJ2-1 | few
CASSAYDSNQPQHF | TGTGCCAGCAGTGCCTACGATAGCAATCAGCCCCAGCATTTT | TRBV6-2/TRBV6-3 | - | TRBJ1-5 | once
CASSQDKGIQETQYF | TGCGCCAGCAGCCAAGATAAGGGGATTCAAGAGACCCAGTACTTC | TRBV4-1 | - | TRBJ2-5 | many
CASSTHRGSYNEQFF | TGTGCCAGCAGCACCCACAGGGGTTCATACAATGAGCAGTTCTTC | TRBV7-2 | TRBD1 | TRBJ2-1 | few
CASSLESSGPYEQYF | TGTGCCAGCAGCTTAGAGTCTAGCGGGCCCTACGAGCAGTACTTC | TRBV7-2 | TRBD2 | TRBJ2-7 | -
CASSLRGAVADTQYF | TGTGCCAGCAGTTTACGTGGGGCTGTGGCAGATACGCAGTATTTT | TRBV12-3/TRBV12-4 | - | TRBJ2-3 | -
CASSPSLGTGGFNEQFF | TGTGCCAGCAGCCCATCCCTGGGGACAGGGGGATTCAATGAGCAGTTCTTC | TRBV7-3 | TRBD1 | TRBJ2-1 | -
CASSLDREKDYGYTF | TGTGCCAGCAGCTTAGACAGGGAGAAGGACTATGGCTACACCTTC | TRBV7-9 | - | TRBJ1-2 | few
CAGSETGRNSPLHF | TGTGCCGGCAGTGAAACAGGGAGGAATTCACCCCTCCACTTT | TRBV6-1 | - | TRBJ1-6 | -
CASSFSNSGTTYEQYF | TGTGCCAGCAGCTTTTCGAATTCCGGGACGACCTACGAGCAGTACTTC | TRBV7-9 | - | TRBJ2-7 | few
CSVGSSGSNEQYF | TGCAGCGTTGGATCCAGCGGGAGCAACGAGCAGTACTTC | TRBV29-1 | TRBD2 | TRBJ2-7 | -
CASSRPLGLADTDAQYF | TGTGCCAGCAGCCGACCCCTCGGACTAGCGGACACAGATGCGCAGTATTTT | TRBV6-2/TRBV6-3 | TRBD2 | TRBJ2-3 | -
CASSLLPRGNGEQYF | TGTGCCAGCAGTTTATTGCCCAGGGGCAATGGCGAGCAGTACTTC | TRBV27 | - | TRBJ2-7 | -
CASSQDSREGEYTQYF | TGCGCCAGCAGCCAAGATTCCAGGGAAGGGGAGTATACGCAGTATTTT | TRBV4-3 | - | TRBJ2-3 | -
CASSLASGRGFEQFF | TGTGCCAGCAGCTTAGCTAGCGGGAGAGGGTTTGAGCAGTTCTTC | TRBV7-2 | TRBD2 | TRBJ2-1 | -
CASNGSGQGPRGQFF | TGTGCCAGCAACGGTTCGGGACAGGGACCAAGGGGGCAGTTCTTC | TRBV27 | TRBD1 | TRBJ2-1 | few
CASSQRGSGSSYNEQYF | TGTGCCAGCAGTCAGCGCGGTAGCGGGAGCTCCTACAATGAGCAGTACTTC | TRBV12-3/TRBV12-4 | TRBD2 | TRBJ2-7 | -
CSAKPLAGVETQYF | TGCAGTGCTAAGCCCCTAGCGGGGGTAGAGACCCAGTACTTC | TRBV20-1 | TRBD2 | TRBJ2-5 | many
CASSILGADTQYF | TGTGCCAGCAGCATATTGGGAGCCGATACGCAGTATTTT | TRBV12-3/TRBV12-4 | - | TRBJ2-3 | -
CASSLESGGPFLGEQYF | TGTGCCAGCAGCTTGGAGAGCGGGGGGCCCTTTCTTGGCGAGCAGTACTTC | TRBV5-4 | TRBD2 | TRBJ2-7 | -
CASRRREADVLTF | TGTGCCAGCAGGCGTCGGGAGGCGGATGTCCTGACTTTC | TRBV7-7 | TRBD2 | TRBJ2-6 | -
CASSSFGQVLEENEQYF | TGCGCCAGCAGCTCCTTCGGTCAGGTTTTAGAAGAGAATGAGCAGTACTTC | TRBV5-1 | - | TRBJ2-7 | -
CSVPGQGFIEQYF | TGCAGCGTACCGGGACAGGGATTCATCGAGCAGTACTTC | TRBV29-1 | TRBD1 | TRBJ2-7 | many
CASSPDTNYGFTF | TGTGCCAGCAGTCCGGACACCAACTATGGCTTCACCTTC | TRBV6-2/TRBV6-3 | - | TRBJ1-2 | -